Sequencing of this T cell receptor beta chain was carried out in a study of OX40 agonist ivuxolimab in advanced cancers. Across the whole study: Three patients had partial responses: one hepatocellular carcinoma, two cutaneous melanoma.

The germline V and J ends were trimmed by 5 bases and 4 bases, with 10 bases remaining between them. Germline V gives CDR1 SQVTM, CDR2 ANQGSEA. The CDR3 extends over 12 amino acids. The repertoire was sequenced with immunoSEQ multiplex PCR; TCRdb's copy has only in-frame clones and lacks some. Counted here are 90,000 to 120,000 clones, less than 95% occurring once; the ten biggest clones make up 0.31%. Study-level points and caveats: Some of the nonresponding patients also showed low levels of normalized T-cell clonal expansion. Clonal expansion from baseline to week 6 occurred in both CD4+ and CD8+ T cells.

With regard to this clone: Antigen unknown.

The J gene is TRBJ2-3, the V gene TRBV29-1; D is ambiguous. Sequenced here: CD4+ or CD8+ T cells sorted from blood, sampled in a trial of the OX40 agonist ivuxolimab. The TCR originated in an adult with an advanced solid tumor such as melanoma, head and neck, liver or kidney cancer. CDR3 loop: CSVPEQADTQYF. CDR3 bases: TGCAGCGTTCCGGAGCAGGCAGATACGCAGTATTTT.